The text below deals with one TCR beta chain. No antigen is known for it. This entry belongs to a study of radiotherapy plus CTLA-4 blockade in lung cancer. About the study: Objective response was observed in roughly a sixth of patients, and disease control in less than 35%. General study results and limits: How blood T cell clones changed early, along with interferon-beta, reportedly forecast response best. An expansion of tumor-derived TCR clones occurred in blood after radiotherapy plus ipilimumab.

Some clones are missing from TCRdb's copy, which holds only in-frame ones; the method was immunoSEQ multiplex PCR. In the table there are approximately 60,000 clones, roughly four fifths of which are singletons. CDR1 and CDR2 (germline): LNHDA, SQIVND (reference sequence). The CDR3 spans 15 residues. V was clipped by 5 bases and J by 7 bases, with 15 bases between them. The input for sequencing was peripheral blood, taken from a patient treated with radiotherapy plus ipilimumab. The TCR comes from a human donor with non-small cell lung cancer whose response to radiotherapy plus ipilimumab could not be evaluated. The chain is built from TRBV19 and TRBJ1-6, with D maybe TRBD1 (5 bases). CDR3 nucleotide sequence: TGTGCCAGTAGTTCGCTCACACGACAGAATTCACCCCTCCACTTT. Residues: CASSSLTRQNSPLHF. Together with reference TRBV19 and TRBJ1-6, the CDR3 gives the full variable domain: DGGITQSPKYLFRKEGQNVTLSCEQNLNHDAMYWYRQDPGQGLRLIYYSQIVNDFQKGDIAEGYSVSREKKESFPLTVTSAQKNPTAFYLCASSSLTRQNSPLHFGNGTRLTVT.